Listed below are T cell receptor beta chains from one sample, sequenced in a study of technical replicates of blood from a handful of donors. Sequencing was performed with immunoSEQ multiplex PCR; in TCRdb, only in-frame clones are kept and a portion is missing. Of some 71,000 clones listed, approximately 97% are singletons. The source material was T cells isolated from PBMCs. Source of these receptors: a human donor in good health. The CDR3 runs from the conserved cysteine through the conserved F or W. D genes are given only for firm matches. Clone size is given for some rows only: seen once, a few or many times, or a class if the clone is expanded.

j_call clone_size v_call d_call cdr3_nt cdr3_aa
TRBJ2-7 - TRBV28 TRBD2 TGTGCCAGCACCCTAAGGTCGCTAGCGGGCCCTTTACAGTACGAGCAGTACTTC CASTLRSLAGPLQYEQYF
TRBJ2-1 - TRBV6-1 TRBD1 TGTGCCAGCAGGGGGACAGGGTTGGATGAGCAGTTCTTC CASRGTGLDEQFF
TRBJ2-7 once TRBV28 TRBD2 TGTGCCAGCAGTTTTAGTGGTCTAGCGGGAGGCTTTCGTGGGTACGAGCAGTACTTC CASSFSGLAGGFRGYEQYF
TRBJ2-1 once TRBV7-9 TRBD1 TGTGCCAGCAGCTCACCGACAGGGACAAATGAGCAGTTCTTC CASSSPTGTNEQFF
TRBJ1-1 - TRBV6-5 - TGTGCCAGCAATCCCCCCGGAGGGAGAAACACTGAAGCTTTCTTT CASNPPGGRNTEAFF
TRBJ2-7 - TRBV7-2 TRBD2 TGTGCCAGCAGCTTAGTCATAGTCGGAGGGAGGGAATACGAGCAGTACTTC CASSLVIVGGREYEQYF
TRBJ1-5 - TRBV28 - TGTGCCAGCAATTCTCCTGCGGATCGGGGCAATCAGCCCCAGCATTTT CASNSPADRGNQPQHF
TRBJ2-3 - TRBV2 TRBD2 TGTGCCAGCAGTCTAACTAGCGGGGGGGCAATCCATACGCAGTATTTT CASSLTSGGAIHTQYF
TRBJ2-4 - TRBV13 - TGTGCCAGCAGCCCCCAGAGCACAGTAAACATTCAGTACTTC CASSPQSTVNIQYF
TRBJ1-1 - TRBV5-4 TRBD1 TGTGCCAGCAGCGACACAGGGGGGAACACTGAAGCTTTCTTT CASSDTGGNTEAFF
TRBJ1-5 - TRBV27 - TGCGCGTCTGGGCGCAGGAATCAGCCCCAGCATTTT CASGRRNQPQHF
TRBJ2-7 once TRBV30 TRBD1 TGTGCCTGGAGTGAAGGACAGGGGGCGGCTCTACACGAGCAGTACTTC CAWSEGQGAALHEQYF
TRBJ1-1 - TRBV11-3 - TGTGCCAGCAGCTTAGAGGGGGGGAACGCTTTCTTT CASSLEGGNAFF
TRBJ2-1 - TRBV7-6 TRBD1 TGTGCCAGCAGCAACTACAGGGGTGAGCAGTTCTTC CASSNYRGEQFF
TRBJ1-5 once TRBV19 TRBD1 TGTGCCAGTAGGGGGGACAGGGTCCTTATGCAGCCCCAGCATTTT CASRGDRVLMQPQHF
TRBJ1-1 - TRBV5-4 - TGTGCCAGCAGCTTGGGGATGGGACTCCTCGCTATGAACACTGAAGCTTTCTTT CASSLGMGLLAMNTEAFF
TRBJ2-5 - TRBV7-9 TRBD2 TGTGCCAGCAGCCGGGGGACTAGCGGGTCCCCCCCCCAAGAGACCCAGTACTTC CASSRGTSGSPPQETQYF
TRBJ2-7 - TRBV5-1 TRBD2 TGCGCCAGCAGCCTAGCGGGGCCGTCCTACGAGCAGTACTTC CASSLAGPSYEQYF
TRBJ2-1 - TRBV2 TRBD2 TGTGCCAGCAGTGAGGGACTAGCGGGGGGCGGTGAGCAGTTCTTC CASSEGLAGGGEQFF
TRBJ2-1 once TRBV27 TRBD2 TGTGCCAGCGGGGACCAGTCGGCGGGAGGTTACAATGAGCAGTTCTTC CASGDQSAGGYNEQFF
TRBJ1-2 - TRBV18 TRBD1 TGTGCCAGCTCACCAGGGGCGGACAGGGGCTCTGGTGGCTACACCTTC CASSPGADRGSGGYTF
TRBJ2-4 - TRBV19 - TGTGCCAGCCGCGACCGACTAGGCGGGGTTGGGGGCATTCAGTACTTC CASRDRLGGVGGIQYF
TRBJ2-1 - TRBV10-3 TRBD1 TGTGCCATCAGTACAATTGGGACAGGGGCCCGCACCAATGAGCAGTTCTTC CAISTIGTGARTNEQFF
TRBJ2-4 - TRBV5-1 - TGCGCCAGCAGCCCGCCGAGGGCCGGCCTAGCCAAAAACATTCAGTACTTC CASSPPRAGLAKNIQYF
TRBJ1-1 - TRBV27 - TGTGCCAGCAGTCCCTACGGGACGGGGGACCCTGAAGCTTTCTTT CASSPYGTGDPEAFF
TRBJ2-2 - TRBV6-1 - TGTGCCAGCACCCCCGGCGGGGAGCTGTTTTTT CASTPGGELFF
TRBJ1-1 - TRBV4-1 TRBD1 TGCGCCAGCAGATGGTTACCGGGACAGGGGAGCGGCACTGAAGCTTTCTTT CASRWLPGQGSGTEAFF
TRBJ2-4 - TRBV18 - TGTGCCAGCTCACCTAAGGGAGCGGAAAACATTCAGTACTTC CASSPKGAENIQYF
TRBJ1-1 - TRBV30 TRBD1 TGTGCCTGGAGTGTACACAGGGGGGACACTGAAGCTTTCTTT CAWSVHRGDTEAFF
TRBJ2-7 - TRBV4-1 - TGCGCCAGCAGCCAACCAGGGTCCTACGAGCAGTACTTC CASSQPGSYEQYF
TRBJ1-1 - TRBV2 - TGTGCCAGCAATTCAATGGACAGCCAAGCTTTCTTT CASNSMDSQAFF
TRBJ2-7 - TRBV6-1 TRBD1 TGTGCCAGCAGTGAAGGACAGGGAATGGGAGAGCAGTACTTC CASSEGQGMGEQYF
TRBJ2-7 - TRBV7-9 - TGTGCCAGCAGCTTTACCCCGGGACATTTCGAGCAGTACTTC CASSFTPGHFEQYF
TRBJ1-4 - TRBV2 TRBD1 TGTGCCAGCAGTGAACAGGGGGTAGCTGAAAAACTGTTTTTT CASSEQGVAEKLFF
TRBJ1-2 few TRBV4-2 TRBD1 TGTGCCAGCAGCTCTTACGGGACAGGGGGCGGCGCGAATGGCTACACCTTC CASSSYGTGGGANGYTF
TRBJ1-1 - TRBV27 TRBD1 TGTGCCAGCAGTTTTTGGGGACAGGGAGGGAACACTGAAGCTTTCTTT CASSFWGQGGNTEAFF
TRBJ2-1 - TRBV6-5 - TGTGCCAGCAGTTACTCGAGGCAGATACACAATGAGCAGTTCTTC CASSYSRQIHNEQFF
TRBJ1-2 - TRBV29-1 TRBD1 TGCAGCGCTCGGGACAGGGGGCCGGATGGCTACACCTTC CSARDRGPDGYTF
TRBJ1-4 - TRBV6-5 - TGTGCCAGCAGTTATGTTCACGGGAATGAAAAACTGTTTTTT CASSYVHGNEKLFF
TRBJ2-1 - TRBV7-9 TRBD2 TGTGCCAGCAGATCTCTCACTAGCGGCCTAAGCTCCTACAATGAGCAGTTCTTC CASRSLTSGLSSYNEQFF
TRBJ1-2 - TRBV9 TRBD1 TGTGCCAGCAGCGTGAGTTGGACAGGAGCTACCTATGGCTACACCTTC CASSVSWTGATYGYTF
TRBJ2-7 - TRBV4-1 TRBD2 TGCGCCAGCAGCCAAGGCCCAGCGGGAGGGTCTTCCTACGAGCAGTACTTC CASSQGPAGGSSYEQYF
TRBJ2-1 - TRBV4-1 TRBD2 TGCGCCAGCAGCAGGACTAGCGGGAGGTCCAATGAGCAGTTCTTC CASSRTSGRSNEQFF
TRBJ2-6 - TRBV15 TRBD2 TGTGCCACCAGCAGAGAGGCGGGGGGGGGCCCTGGGGCCAACGTCCTGACTTTC CATSREAGGGPGANVLTF
TRBJ2-3 - TRBV5-1 TRBD2 TGCGCCAGCAAAACTAGCGCTGGCACAGATACGCAGTATTTT CASKTSAGTDTQYF
TRBJ2-5 once TRBV29-1 TRBD1 TGCAGCGTTGAAGGGACAGGGGAGACCCAGTACTTC CSVEGTGETQYF